This T cell receptor beta chain appears in the sequencing data of a study of OX40 agonist ivuxolimab in advanced cancers. Study-wide context: Partial responses, seen in three patients, involved one hepatocellular carcinoma and two cutaneous melanomas.

Trimming at V came to 4 bases and at J to 3 bases, leaving 3 bases not matched to a gene. CDR1 and CDR2 from the germline V gene are SNHLY and FYNNEI. The CDR3 runs 14 residues. The repertoire was sequenced with immunoSEQ multiplex PCR; TCRdb's copy has only in-frame clones and lacks some. This table has about 71,000 clones, around 80% appearing once. Source: CD4+ or CD8+ T cells sorted from blood, taken in a trial of the OX40 agonist ivuxolimab. The chain employs TRBV2 and TRBJ2-3; 8 bases line up with TRBD2. The TCR sequence derives from an adult with an advanced solid tumor such as melanoma, head and neck, liver or kidney cancer. In DNA form, the CDR3 reads TGTGCCAGCAGTGGGGGGACTAGAACAGATACGCAGTATTTT. Its protein is CASSGGTRTDTQYF.